Following are 6 T cell receptor beta chains from one sample sequenced in a study of shared clonotypes between healthy human individuals. Naive CD8 cells lacked CD45RO and underwent positive selection for CCR7, leaving out terminally differentiated effector memory CD45RA+ cells. Measured with immunoSEQ multiplex PCR; TCRdb has only the in-frame clones, and not every one. The sample has about 590,000 clones, around 95% seen once. Sequenced: naive CD8+ T cells sorted from blood. The receptors here all came from a woman aged 25 to 39 in good health.

The chain uses TRBV28 and TRBJ1-5; D gene uncertain. The V and J ends lost 3 bases and 4 bases respectively, with 10 bases between them. Germline-derived CDR1 and CDR2 are MDHEN and SYDVKM. The CDR3 consists of 14 residues. The CDR3 sequence: CASSFSELNQPQHF. Here the CDR3 DNA reads TGTGCCAGCAGTTTCTCGGAGTTGAATCAGCCCCAGCATTTT.

CDR3 sequence: CASSQSGAYEQYF. The CDR3 DNA sequence: TGCGCCAGCAGCCAGTCCGGAGCCTACGAGCAGTACTTC. V usage is TRBV5-1 and J usage is TRBJ2-7; no clear D gene. CDR3 length: 13 residues. Per germline, CDR1 SGHRS and CDR2 YFSETQ. Trimming removed 4 bases at V and 2 bases at J, with 10 bases between.

As DNA, the CDR3 is TGTGCCAGCAGTTTATGGGCTTCCCGGGACAGGACTCTCAATCAGCCCCAGCATTTT. It codes for CASSLWASRDRTLNQPQHF. The chain recombines TRBV28 with TRBJ1-5, with 8 bases fitting TRBD1. V lost 0 bases to trimming and J lost 3 bases; unmatched junction nucleotides: 13. CDR3 length: 19 residues. CDR1 MDHEN and CDR2 SYDVKM come from the germline V gene. Complete variable domain (other parts from reference TRBV28 and TRBJ1-5): DVKVTQSSRYLVKRTGEKVFLECVQDMDHENMFWYRQDPGLGLRLIYFSYDVKMKEKGDIPEGYSVSREKKERFSLILESASTNQTSMYLCASSLWASRDRTLNQPQHFGDGTRLSIL.

The chain combines TRBV27 with TRBJ2-2; 8 nucleotides agree with TRBD1. Germline assignment: CDR1 MNHEY and CDR2 SMNVEV (reference sequence). V was pared by 3 bases and J by 6 bases, with 6 bases of the junction left unmatched. This CDR3 is built from 15 residues. The CDR3 is CASSFRGQQAGELFF. The CDR3 DNA follows: TGTGCCAGCAGTTTCAGGGGGCAGCAGGCCGGGGAGCTGTTTTTT.

The chain is built from TRBV13 and TRBJ2-5; no clear D gene. Germline lookup yields CDR1 PRHDT and CDR2 FYEKMQ (reference sequence). This CDR3 has 14 residues. V lost 1 base to trimming and J lost 5 bases, with 11 bases between them. CDR3 nucleotides: TGTGCCAGCAGCTTAGAGGGTAGCCGGGAGACCCAGTACTTC. This sequence encodes CASSLEGSRETQYF. Drawing the rest from reference TRBV13 and TRBJ2-5, the complete variable domain is AAGVIQSPRHLIKEKRETATLKCYPIPRHDTVYWYQQGPGQDPQFLISFYEKMQSDKGSIPDRFSAQQFSDYHSELNMSSLELGDSALYFCASSLEGSRETQYFGPGTRLLVL.

The table lists this clone with a count of one. V gene TRBV19 combines with J gene TRBJ2-1; 13 bases fit TRBD2. CDR1 is LNHDA, CDR2 SQIVND, per germline (reference sequence). The CDR3 contains 17 residues. V dropped 3 bases and J dropped 1; count of bases not matched to a gene: 3. The CDR3 coding sequence is TGTGCCAGTAGTATGACTAGCGGGAGGCCTTCCTACAATGAGCAGTTCTTC. The encoded protein is CASSMTSGRPSYNEQFF.